This TCR beta chain originates from a study of early T cells in non-severe SARS-CoV-2 infection. Study information: Chains from this unsorted whole-blood bulk RNA could not be paired. General study results and limits: VDJdb matching, biased toward anti-spike CD8 responses, missed private and CD4 specificities.

There are many counts of this clonotype. Antigen: not known. CDR1 MGHDK and CDR2 SYGVNS come from the germline V gene. CDR3 size: 15 residues. The junction had 10 bases not matched to a gene; V was cut back by 6 bases and J by 4 bases. Attached unique molecular identifiers marked individual cDNA molecules. A single record per CDR3 protein comes from TCRdb applying MiXCR to the 5' RACE reads. The profile shows some 77,000 distinct CDR3 sequences, 5% of them singletons. The TCR was taken from an adult who was a healthcare worker with PCR-confirmed SARS-CoV-2 infection or an uninfected control (not recorded which). J is TRBJ2-5 and V is TRBV25-1; 8 nucleotides agree with TRBD1. The source material was whole blood, sampled at baseline. The CDR3 bases are TGTGCCAGCAGGCCCTATGGCAGGGGGCTAGAGACCCAGTACTTC. As protein: CASRPYGRGLETQYF.